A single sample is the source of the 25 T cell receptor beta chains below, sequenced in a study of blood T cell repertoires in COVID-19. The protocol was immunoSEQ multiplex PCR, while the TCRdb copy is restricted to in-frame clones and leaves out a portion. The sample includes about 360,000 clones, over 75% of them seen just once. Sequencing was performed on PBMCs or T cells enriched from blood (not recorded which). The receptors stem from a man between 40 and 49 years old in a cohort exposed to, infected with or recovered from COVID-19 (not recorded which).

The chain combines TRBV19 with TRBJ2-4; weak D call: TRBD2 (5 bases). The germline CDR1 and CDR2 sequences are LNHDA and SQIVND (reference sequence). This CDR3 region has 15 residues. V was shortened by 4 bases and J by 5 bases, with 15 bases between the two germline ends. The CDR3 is CASSTDSLGENIQYF. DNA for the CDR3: TGTGCCAGTAGTACTGACTCCCTCGGGGAAAACATTCAGTACTTC.

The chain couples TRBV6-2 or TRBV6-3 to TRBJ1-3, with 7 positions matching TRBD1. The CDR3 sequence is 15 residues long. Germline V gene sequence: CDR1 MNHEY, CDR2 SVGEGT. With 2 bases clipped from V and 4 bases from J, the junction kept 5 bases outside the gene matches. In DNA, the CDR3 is TGTGCCAGCAGTTACCCAACAGGGGTCGGAAACACCATATATTTT. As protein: CASSYPTGVGNTIYF.

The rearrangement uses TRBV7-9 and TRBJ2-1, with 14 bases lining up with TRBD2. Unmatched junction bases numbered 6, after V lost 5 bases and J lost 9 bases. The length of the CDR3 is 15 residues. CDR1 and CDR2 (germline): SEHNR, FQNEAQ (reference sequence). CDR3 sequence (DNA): TGTGCCAGCAGCGACGGGACTAGCGGGAGCGGTGAGCAGTTCTTC. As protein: CASSDGTSGSGEQFF.

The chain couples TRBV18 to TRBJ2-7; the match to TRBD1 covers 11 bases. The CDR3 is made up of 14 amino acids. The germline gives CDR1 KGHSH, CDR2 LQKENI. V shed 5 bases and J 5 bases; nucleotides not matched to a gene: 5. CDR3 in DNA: TGTGCCAGCTCAACCGGACAGGGGGCGGACGAGCAGTACTTC. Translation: CASSTGQGADEQYF.

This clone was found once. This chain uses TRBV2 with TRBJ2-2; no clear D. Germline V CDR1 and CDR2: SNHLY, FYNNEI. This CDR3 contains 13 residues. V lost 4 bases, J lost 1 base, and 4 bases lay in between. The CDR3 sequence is CASSGQNTGELFF. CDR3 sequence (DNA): TGTGCCAGCAGTGGGCAGAACACCGGGGAGCTGTTTTTT.

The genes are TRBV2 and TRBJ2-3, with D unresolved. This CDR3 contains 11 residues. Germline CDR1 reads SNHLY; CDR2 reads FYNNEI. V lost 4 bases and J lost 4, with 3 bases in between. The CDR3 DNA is TGTGCCAGCAGTGTAGCAGATACGCAGTATTTT. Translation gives CASSVADTQYF.

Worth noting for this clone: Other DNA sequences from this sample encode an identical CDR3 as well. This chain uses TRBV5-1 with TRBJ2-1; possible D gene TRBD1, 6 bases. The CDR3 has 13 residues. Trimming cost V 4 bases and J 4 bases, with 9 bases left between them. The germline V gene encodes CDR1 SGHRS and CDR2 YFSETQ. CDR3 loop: CASSLTGYNEQFF. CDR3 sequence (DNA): TGCGCCAGCAGCCTTACAGGGTACAATGAGCAGTTCTTC.

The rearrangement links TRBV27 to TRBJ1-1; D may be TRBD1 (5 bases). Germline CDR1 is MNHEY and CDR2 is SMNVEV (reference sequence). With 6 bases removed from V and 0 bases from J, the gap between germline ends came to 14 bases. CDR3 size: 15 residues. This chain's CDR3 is CASSSLQGMNTEAFF. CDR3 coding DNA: TGTGCCAGCAGCTCCCTCCAGGGTATGAACACTGAAGCTTTCTTT.

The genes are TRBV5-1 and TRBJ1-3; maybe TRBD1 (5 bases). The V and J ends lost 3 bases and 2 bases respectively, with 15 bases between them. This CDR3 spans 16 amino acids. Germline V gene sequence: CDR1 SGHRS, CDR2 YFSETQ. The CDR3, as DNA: TGCGCCAGCAGCTCTCAGGCTGGGGCTACTGGAAACACCATATATTTT. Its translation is CASSSQAGATGNTIYF.

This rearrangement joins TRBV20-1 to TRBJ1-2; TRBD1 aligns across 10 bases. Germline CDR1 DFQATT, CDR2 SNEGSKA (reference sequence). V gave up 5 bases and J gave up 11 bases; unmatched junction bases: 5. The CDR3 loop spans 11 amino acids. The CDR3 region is CSAAGTGAYTF. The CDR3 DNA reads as TGCAGTGCTGCCGGGACAGGGGCGTACACCTTC.

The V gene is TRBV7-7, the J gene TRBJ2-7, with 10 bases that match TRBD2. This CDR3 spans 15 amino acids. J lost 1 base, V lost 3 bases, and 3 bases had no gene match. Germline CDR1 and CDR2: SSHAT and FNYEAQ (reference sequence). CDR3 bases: TGTGCCAGCAGCTTCGGAGCGGGAGGGTCCTACGAGCAGTACTTC. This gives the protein CASSFGAGGSYEQYF.

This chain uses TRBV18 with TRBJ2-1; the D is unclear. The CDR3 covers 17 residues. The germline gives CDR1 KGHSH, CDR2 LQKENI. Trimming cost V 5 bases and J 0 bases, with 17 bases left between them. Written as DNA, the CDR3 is TGTGCCAGCTCAGTAGCTGACTCACCAAGCTCCTACAATGAGCAGTTCTTC. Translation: CASSVADSPSSYNEQFF.

CDR3 loop: CASRARTGENSPLHF. CDR3 in DNA: TGTGCCAGCAGAGCAAGGACAGGGGAGAATTCACCCCTCCACTTT. The chain is built from TRBV6-5 and TRBJ1-6, with TRBD1 identical over 9 bases. CDR1 MNHEY and CDR2 SVGAGI come from the germline V gene. V gave up 6 bases and J gave up 7 bases; unmatched junction bases: 7. This CDR3 has 15 residues.

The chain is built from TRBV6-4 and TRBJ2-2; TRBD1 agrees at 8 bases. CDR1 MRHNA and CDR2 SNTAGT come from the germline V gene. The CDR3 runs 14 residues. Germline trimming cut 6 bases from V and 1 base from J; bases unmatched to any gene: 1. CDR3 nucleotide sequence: TGTGCCAGCAGAGGGACAGGGAACACCGGGGAGCTGTTTTTT. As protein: CASRGTGNTGELFF.

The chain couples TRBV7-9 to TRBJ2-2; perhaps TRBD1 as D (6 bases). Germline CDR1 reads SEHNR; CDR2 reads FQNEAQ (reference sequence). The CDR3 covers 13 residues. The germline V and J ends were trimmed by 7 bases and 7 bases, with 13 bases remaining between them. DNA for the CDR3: TGTGCCAGCAACGATGGGACATTCGGGGAGCTGTTTTTT. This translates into CASNDGTFGELFF.

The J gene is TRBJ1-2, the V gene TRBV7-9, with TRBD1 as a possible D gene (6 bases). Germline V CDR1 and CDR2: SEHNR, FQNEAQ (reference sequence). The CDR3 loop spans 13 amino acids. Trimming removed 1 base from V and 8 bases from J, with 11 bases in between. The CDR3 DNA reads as TGTGCCAGCAGCTTAGAACAGGGTCGGGGCTACACCTTC. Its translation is CASSLEQGRGYTF.

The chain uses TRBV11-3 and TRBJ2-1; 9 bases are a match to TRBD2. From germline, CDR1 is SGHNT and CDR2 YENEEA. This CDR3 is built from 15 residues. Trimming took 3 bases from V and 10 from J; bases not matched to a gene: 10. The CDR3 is CASSLVAGVSGEQFF. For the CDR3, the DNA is TGTGCCAGCAGCTTGGTAGCGGGAGTCTCGGGGGAGCAGTTCTTC.

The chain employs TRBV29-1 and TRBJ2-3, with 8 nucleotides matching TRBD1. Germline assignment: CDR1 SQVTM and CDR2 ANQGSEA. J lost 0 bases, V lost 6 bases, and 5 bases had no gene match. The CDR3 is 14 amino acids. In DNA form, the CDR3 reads TGCAGCGTCCGGACAGGGTCTAGCACAGATACGCAGTATTTT. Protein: CSVRTGSSTDTQYF.

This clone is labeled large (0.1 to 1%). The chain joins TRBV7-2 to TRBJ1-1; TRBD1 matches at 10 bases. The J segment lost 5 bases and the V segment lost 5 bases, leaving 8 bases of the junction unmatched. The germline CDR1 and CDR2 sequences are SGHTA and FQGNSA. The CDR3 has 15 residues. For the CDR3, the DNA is TGTGCCAGCAGCCTAGGGACAGGGGTTATGACTGAAGCTTTCTTT. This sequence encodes CASSLGTGVMTEAFF. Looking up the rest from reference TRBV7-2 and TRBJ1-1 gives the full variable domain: GAGVSQSPSNKVTEKGKDVELRCDPISGHTALYWYRQSLGQGLEFLIYFQGNSAPDKSGLPSDRFSAERTGGSVSTLTIQRTQQEDSAVYLCASSLGTGVMTEAFFGQGTRLTVV.

Written as DNA, the CDR3 is TGCGCCAGCAGCTTAGGACTCGACTACGAGCAGTACTTC. This translates into CASSLGLDYEQYF. This chain links TRBV4-1 with TRBJ2-7, with TRBD2 as a possible D gene (5 bases). The CDR3 contains 13 residues. Germline V gene sequence: CDR1 MGHRA, CDR2 YSYEKL. The V and J ends lost 5 bases and 3 bases respectively, with 11 bases between them.

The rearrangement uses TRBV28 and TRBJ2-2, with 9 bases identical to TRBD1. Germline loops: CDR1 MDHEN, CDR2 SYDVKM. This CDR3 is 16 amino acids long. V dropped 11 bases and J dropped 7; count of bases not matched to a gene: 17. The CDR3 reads CASRHPGTGRNGELFF. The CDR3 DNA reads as TGTGCCTCAAGACATCCGGGGACAGGGAGGAACGGGGAGCTGTTTTTT.

This CDR3 is CASSWTYLTEAFF. The CDR3, as DNA: TGTGCCAGCAGCTGGACTTATCTCACTGAAGCTTTCTTT. V gene TRBV11-3 combines with J gene TRBJ1-1; D unresolved. With 4 bases removed from V and 4 bases from J, the gap between germline ends came to 10 bases. This CDR3 spans 13 amino acids. Germline V gives CDR1 SGHNT, CDR2 YENEEA.

The CDR3 sequence: CASTPGLKGTDTQYF. CDR3 DNA sequence: TGTGCCAGCACCCCGGGACTAAAGGGGACAGATACGCAGTATTTT. The chain links TRBV6-5 to TRBJ2-3, with 7 nucleotides matching TRBD2. Trimming took 7 bases from V and 3 from J; bases not matched to a gene: 10. Germline-derived CDR1 and CDR2 are MNHEY and SVGAGI. The length of the CDR3 is 15 residues.

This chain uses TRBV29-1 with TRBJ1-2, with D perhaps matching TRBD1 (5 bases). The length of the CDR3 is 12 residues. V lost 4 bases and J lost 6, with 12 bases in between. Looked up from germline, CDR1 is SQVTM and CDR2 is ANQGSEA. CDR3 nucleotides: TGCAGCGTTGGGTGGGAGGGGAATGGCTACACCTTC. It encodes CSVGWEGNGYTF.

Written as DNA, the CDR3 is TGTGCCAGCAGCTCCCGGGACATACAACAAGAGACCCAGTACTTC. It translates to CASSSRDIQQETQYF. The V call is TRBV7-9, the J call TRBJ2-5; TRBD1 is a possible D gene (6 bases). Trimming shortened V by 4 bases and J by 2 bases, and 14 bases separated the two germline ends. The CDR3 extends over 15 amino acids. Germline-derived CDR1 and CDR2 are SEHNR and FQNEAQ (reference sequence).